This T cell receptor (beta chain) was found in a study of T cell repertoires in cytomegalovirus infection. To note about this clonotype: What it binds is not known.

TCRdb processed the reads anew with MiXCR; each CDR3 protein has one entry. Of around 430,000 distinct CDR3 sequences listed, approximately 40% were seen once; the top ten hold about 45%. The V end lost 3 bases, the J end lost 0 bases, and 2 bases lay between the germline ends. This CDR3 is built from 13 residues. Germline V gives CDR1 SGHAT, CDR2 FQNNGV. This sequence joins TRBV11-2 and TRBJ2-2, with D hard to call. The source was cultured PBMCs, collected from culture after CMV antigen stimulation. The sequence was collected from a human donor in good health (CMV status not recorded). Some clones in this sample may be carry-over from other donors' samples. The CDR3 reads CASSFTNTGELFF. As DNA, the CDR3 is TGTGCCAGCAGCTTCACGAACACCGGGGAGCTGTTTTTT.